This TCR beta chain was retrieved from a study of cytomegalovirus exposure and HLA in healthy donors. Overall study findings and caveats: Rates of TCR association differed by HLA locus in a later analysis, with DRB1 highest and HLA-C lowest. Several of the most significant clusters appeared linked to common viral pathogens, based on a later analysis. Owing to their indistinguishability, certain V segments, notably TRBV6-2 and TRBV6-3, were excluded.

In the PCR, 60 Vbeta and 13 Jbeta primers were used. Under the authors' procedure: An analysis performed later counted 70 million to 90 million unique TCR beta chains (roughly 11 million of them shared). Using immunoSEQ multiplex PCR, the repertoire was profiled, and TCRdb retains in-frame clones only, with some absent. The V and J calls and clone size are taken from that table; D and trimming were inferred from the DNA. In the table there are 90,000 to 120,000 clones, around 78% of which are singletons. Points on this clone: Its target is not known.

Trimming removed 0 bases from V and 0 bases from J, with 12 bases in between. This CDR3 region has 18 residues. CDR1 is SGHTA, CDR2 FQGTGA, per germline. Sequences were obtained from PBMCs. The rearrangement links TRBV7-3 to TRBJ2-6, with D perhaps matching TRBD1 (5 bases). This sequence was found in a man aged 25-45 years in good health and CMV-seronegative. The CDR3, as DNA: TGTGCCAGCAGCTTAACGGCAGGGTTTATCTCTGGGGCCAACGTCCTGACTTTC. Translation: CASSLTAGFISGANVLTF.